The clone carrying this T cell receptor (beta chain) has only a few counts. What it binds is unknown. The germline gene is not matched at one end of the junction; a read error may be the cause. Three rounds of nested PCR, following a modified ARM-PCR protocol, produced the TCRbeta library. Via MiXCR, TCRdb re-called the multiplex PCR reads, giving one row per CDR3 protein. The sample holds approximately 75,000 distinct CDR3 sequences, over 75% seen once. The template was RNA from unsorted bulk tissue. The sample originates from a study of tumor and adjacent non-tumor tissue in lung cancer. Whole-study findings and limits: Tumor repertoires had a smaller top 100 clone share than normal lung.

The CDR3 covers 16 residues. CDR1 and CDR2 (germline): MNHNS, SASEGT. The V and J genes are TRBV6-1 and TRBJ2-3, with D unresolved. Specimen: lung tumor tissue. The receptor comes from a woman between 45 and 65 years old with non-small cell lung cancer. The CDR3 loop is CAISEGVALPTDTQYF. In DNA, the CDR3 is TGTGCCATCAGTGAAGGTGTAGCACTCCCCACAGATACGCAGTATTTT.